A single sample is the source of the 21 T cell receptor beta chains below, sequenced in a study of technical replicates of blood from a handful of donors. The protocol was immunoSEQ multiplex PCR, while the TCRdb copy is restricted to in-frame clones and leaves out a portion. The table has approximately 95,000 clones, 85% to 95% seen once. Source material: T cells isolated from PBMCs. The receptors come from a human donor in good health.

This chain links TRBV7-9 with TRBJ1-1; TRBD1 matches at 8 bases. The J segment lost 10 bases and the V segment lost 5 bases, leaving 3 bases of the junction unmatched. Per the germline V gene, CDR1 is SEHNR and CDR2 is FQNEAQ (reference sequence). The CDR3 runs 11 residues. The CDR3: CASSEGTGAFF. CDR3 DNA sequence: TGTGCCAGCAGCGAAGGGACAGGAGCTTTCTTT.

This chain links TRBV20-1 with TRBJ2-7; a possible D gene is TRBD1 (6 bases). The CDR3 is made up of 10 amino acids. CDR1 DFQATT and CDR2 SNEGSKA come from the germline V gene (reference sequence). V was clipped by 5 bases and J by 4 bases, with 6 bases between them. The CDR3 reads CSAGQYEQYF. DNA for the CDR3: TGCAGTGCTGGACAGTACGAGCAGTACTTC.

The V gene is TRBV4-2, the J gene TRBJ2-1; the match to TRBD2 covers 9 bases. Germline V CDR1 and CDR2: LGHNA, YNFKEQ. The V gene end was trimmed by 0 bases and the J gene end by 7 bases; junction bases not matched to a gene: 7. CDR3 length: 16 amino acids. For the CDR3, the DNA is TGTGCCAGCAGCCAAGAAGGTAGCGGGAGTAGGAATGAGCAGTTCTTC. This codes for CASSQEGSGSRNEQFF.

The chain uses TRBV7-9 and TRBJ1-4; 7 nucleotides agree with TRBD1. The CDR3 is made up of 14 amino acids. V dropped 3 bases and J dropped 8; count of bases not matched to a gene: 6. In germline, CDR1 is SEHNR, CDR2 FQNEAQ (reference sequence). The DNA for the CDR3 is TGTGCCAGCAGCTTCCTGGACAGGAGGGAAAAACTGTTTTTT. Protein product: CASSFLDRREKLFF.

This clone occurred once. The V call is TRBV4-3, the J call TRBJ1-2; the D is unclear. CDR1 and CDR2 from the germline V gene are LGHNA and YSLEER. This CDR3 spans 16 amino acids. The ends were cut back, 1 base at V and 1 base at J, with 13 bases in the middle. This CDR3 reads CASSQVNPGDNYGYTF. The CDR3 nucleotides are TGCGCCAGCAGCCAAGTGAACCCGGGTGATAACTATGGCTACACCTTC.

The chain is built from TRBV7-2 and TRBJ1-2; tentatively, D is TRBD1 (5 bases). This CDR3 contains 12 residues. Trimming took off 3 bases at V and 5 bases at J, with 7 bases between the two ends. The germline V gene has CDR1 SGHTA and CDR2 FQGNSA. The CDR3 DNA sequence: TGTGCCAGCAGCTTGGAGGGGTATGGCTACACCTTC. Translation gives CASSLEGYGYTF.

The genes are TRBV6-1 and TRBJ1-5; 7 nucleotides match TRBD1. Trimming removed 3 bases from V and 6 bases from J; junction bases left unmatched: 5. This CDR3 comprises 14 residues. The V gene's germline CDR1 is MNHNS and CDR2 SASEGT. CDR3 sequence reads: CASSENRGSQPQHF. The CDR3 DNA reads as TGTGCCAGCAGTGAGAACAGGGGAAGTCAGCCCCAGCATTTT.

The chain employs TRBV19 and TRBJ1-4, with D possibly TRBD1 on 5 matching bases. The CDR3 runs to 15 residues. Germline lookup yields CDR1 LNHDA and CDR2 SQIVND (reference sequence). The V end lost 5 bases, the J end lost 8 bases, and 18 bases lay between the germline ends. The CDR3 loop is CASSPMTAPGEKLFF. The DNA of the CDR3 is TGTGCCAGTAGTCCAATGACAGCTCCAGGCGAAAAACTGTTTTTT. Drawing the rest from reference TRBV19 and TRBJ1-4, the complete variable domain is DGGITQSPKYLFRKEGQNVTLSCEQNLNHDAMYWYRQDPGQGLRLIYYSQIVNDFQKGDIAEGYSVSREKKESFPLTVTSAQKNPTAFYLCASSPMTAPGEKLFFGSGTQLSVL.

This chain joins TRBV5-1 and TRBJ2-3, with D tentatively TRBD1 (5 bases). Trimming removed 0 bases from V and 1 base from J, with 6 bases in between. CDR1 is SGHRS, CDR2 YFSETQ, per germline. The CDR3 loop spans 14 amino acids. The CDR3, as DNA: TGCGCCAGCAGCTTGGCACAGGGCACAGATACGCAGTATTTT. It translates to CASSLAQGTDTQYF.

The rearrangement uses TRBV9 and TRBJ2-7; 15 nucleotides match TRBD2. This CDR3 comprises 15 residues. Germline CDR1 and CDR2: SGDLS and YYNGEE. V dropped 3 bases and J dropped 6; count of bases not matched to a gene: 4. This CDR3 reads CASSGGLAGGPEQYF. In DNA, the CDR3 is TGTGCCAGCAGCGGGGGACTAGCGGGGGGTCCCGAGCAGTACTTC.

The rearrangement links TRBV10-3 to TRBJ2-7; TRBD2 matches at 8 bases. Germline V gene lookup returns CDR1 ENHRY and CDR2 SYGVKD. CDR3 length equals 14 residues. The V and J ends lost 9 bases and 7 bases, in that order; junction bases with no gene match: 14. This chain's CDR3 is CAISSGLSNGEQYF. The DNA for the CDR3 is TGTGCCATTTCTAGCGGGCTCTCTAACGGGGAGCAGTACTTC.

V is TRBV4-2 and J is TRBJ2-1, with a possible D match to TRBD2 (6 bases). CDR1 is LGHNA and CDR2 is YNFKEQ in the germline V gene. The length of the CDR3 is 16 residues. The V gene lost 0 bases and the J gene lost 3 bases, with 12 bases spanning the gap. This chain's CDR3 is CASSQDFRGIYNEQFF. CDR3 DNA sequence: TGTGCCAGCAGCCAAGATTTTCGCGGGATCTACAATGAGCAGTTCTTC.

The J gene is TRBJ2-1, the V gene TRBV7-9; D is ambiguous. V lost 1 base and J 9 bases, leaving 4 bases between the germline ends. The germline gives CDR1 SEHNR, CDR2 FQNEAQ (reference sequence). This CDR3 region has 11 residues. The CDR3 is CASSLGSEQFF. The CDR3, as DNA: TGTGCCAGCAGCTTAGGTAGTGAGCAGTTCTTC.

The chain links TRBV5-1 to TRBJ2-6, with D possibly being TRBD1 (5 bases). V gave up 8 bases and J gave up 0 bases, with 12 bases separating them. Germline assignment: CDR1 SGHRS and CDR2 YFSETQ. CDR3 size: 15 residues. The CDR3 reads CASSDTPSGANVLTF. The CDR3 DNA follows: TGCGCCAGTTCGGACACCCCCTCTGGGGCCAACGTCCTGACTTTC.

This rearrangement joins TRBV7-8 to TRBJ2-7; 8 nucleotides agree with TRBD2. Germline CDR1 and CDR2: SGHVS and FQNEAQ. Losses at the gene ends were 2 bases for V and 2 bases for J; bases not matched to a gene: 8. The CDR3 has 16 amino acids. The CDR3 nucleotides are TGTGCCAGCAGCTTAATGGACGGGAGGGCCGCCTACGAGCAGTACTTC. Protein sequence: CASSLMDGRAAYEQYF.

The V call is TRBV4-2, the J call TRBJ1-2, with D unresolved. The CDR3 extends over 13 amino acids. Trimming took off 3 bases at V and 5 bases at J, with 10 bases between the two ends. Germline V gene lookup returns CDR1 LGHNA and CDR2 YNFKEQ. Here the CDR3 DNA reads TGTGCCAGCAGCCAGGGAGGGAATTATGGCTACACCTTC. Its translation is CASSQGGNYGYTF.

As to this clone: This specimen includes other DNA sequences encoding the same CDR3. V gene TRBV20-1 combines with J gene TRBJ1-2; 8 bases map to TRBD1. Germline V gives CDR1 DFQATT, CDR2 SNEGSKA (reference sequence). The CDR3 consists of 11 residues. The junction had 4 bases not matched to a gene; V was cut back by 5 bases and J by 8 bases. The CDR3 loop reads CSASTGDGYTF. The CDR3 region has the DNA TGCAGTGCTTCGACAGGGGACGGCTACACCTTC.

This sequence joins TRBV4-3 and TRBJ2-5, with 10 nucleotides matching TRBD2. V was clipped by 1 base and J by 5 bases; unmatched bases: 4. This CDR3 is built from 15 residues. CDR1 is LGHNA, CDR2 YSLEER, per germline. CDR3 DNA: TGCGCCAGCAGCCAAGGGCTAGCGGGAGTGGAGACCCAGTACTTC. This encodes CASSQGLAGVETQYF.

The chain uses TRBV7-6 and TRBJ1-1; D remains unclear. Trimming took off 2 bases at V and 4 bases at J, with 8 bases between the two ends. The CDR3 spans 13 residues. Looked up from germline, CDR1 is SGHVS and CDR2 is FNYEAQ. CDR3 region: CASSLSQATEAFF. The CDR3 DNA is TGTGCCAGCAGCTTATCTCAAGCCACTGAAGCTTTCTTT.

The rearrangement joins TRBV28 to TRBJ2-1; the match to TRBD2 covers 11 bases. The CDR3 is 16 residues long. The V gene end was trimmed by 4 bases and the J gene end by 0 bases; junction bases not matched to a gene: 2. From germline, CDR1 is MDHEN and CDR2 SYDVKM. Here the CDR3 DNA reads TGTGCCAGCAGTTCCCTAGCGGGGGGCTCCTACAATGAGCAGTTCTTC. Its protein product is CASSSLAGGSYNEQFF.

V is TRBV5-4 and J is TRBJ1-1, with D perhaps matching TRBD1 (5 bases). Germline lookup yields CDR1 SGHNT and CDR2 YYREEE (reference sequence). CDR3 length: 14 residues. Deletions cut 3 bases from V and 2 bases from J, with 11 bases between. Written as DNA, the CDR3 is TGTGCCAGCAGCTCCAGGGTCATAAACACTGAAGCTTTCTTT. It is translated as CASSSRVINTEAFF.